This T cell receptor (beta chain) derives from a study of tumor-infiltrating lymphocytes in primary liver carcinoma. Total RNA amounting to roughly 0.5 ug was the source from which TCR beta cDNA was made with a constant-region primer. Slightly modified ARM-PCR, run as three nested multiplex PCR rounds, produced the TCR beta libraries. For around 10 cycles apiece, the opening two PCR rounds ran with TRBV1-TRBV30 forward primers and a C-beta reverse primer. TCRdb re-analysed the multiplex PCR reads in MiXCR, keeping a single row per CDR3 protein. The table records 320,000 or so distinct CDR3 sequences, 65% of them present only once. Blood RNA was derived from unsorted whole blood, and germline DNA was extracted too. V trimming: 6 bases; J trimming: 3 bases; junction bases outside the gene matches: 7. The CDR3 is made up of 15 amino acids. Per the germline V gene, CDR1 is MNHEY and CDR2 is SVGAGI. Comment on this clonotype: A much larger clone lies a single base off, so this may be a read error.

This TCR came from a man in his forties or fifties with primary liver carcinoma and hepatitis B virus infection. The chain uses TRBV6-5 and TRBJ2-1; 8 bases match TRBD2. The sequencing sample was made of peripheral blood. CDR3 nucleotides: TGTGCCAGCAGACTACTAGCGGAGAACTACAATGAGCAGTTCTTC. It encodes CASRLLAENYNEQFF.